The 24 T cell receptor beta chains in this list originate from one sample, sequenced in a study of cytomegalovirus exposure and HLA in healthy donors. Amplification used 60 Vbeta primers and 13 Jbeta primers. The table came from immunoSEQ multiplex PCR; TCRdb's copy has only in-frame clones and leaves some out. The sample has 90,000 or so clones, just under 75% seen once. Material: PBMCs. These receptors were taken from a man between 60 and 75 years old in good health and CMV-seronegative.

CDR3 region: CASSPDRGGTEAFF. CDR3 in DNA: TGTGCCAGCAGCCCGGACAGGGGGGGTACTGAAGCTTTCTTT. The J gene is TRBJ1-1, the V gene TRBV6-5, with TRBD1 matching 10 bases. V lost 6 bases to trimming and J lost 5 bases; unmatched junction nucleotides: 6. CDR3 size: 14 residues. Germline CDR1 is MNHEY and CDR2 is SVGAGI.

This clone was seen only once. One junction end disagrees with the germline gene, perhaps due to a read error. The V gene is TRBV7-9, the J gene TRBJ1-1; tentatively, D is TRBD1 (5 bases). CDR1 is SEHNR and CDR2 is FQNEAQ in the germline V gene (reference sequence). The CDR3 has 15 residues. The CDR3 protein is CSSSPSGSANTEAFF. The CDR3, as DNA: TGTTCCAGCAGCCCCTCAGGGTCCGCGAACACTGAAGCTTTCTTT.

The rearrangement uses TRBV13 and TRBJ2-5; 10 bases are a match to TRBD2. This CDR3 comprises 18 residues. V shed 1 base, J shed 4 bases, and the junction held 12 bases outside the gene matches. Germline loops: CDR1 PRHDT, CDR2 FYEKMQ (reference sequence). The CDR3 coding sequence is TGTGCCAGCAGCTTAGTGGGGCTAGCGGGGGCGTCCTCAGAGACCCAGTACTTC. Its translation is CASSLVGLAGASSETQYF.

The J gene is TRBJ2-3, the V gene TRBV5-1; D remains unclear. Germline loops: CDR1 SGHRS, CDR2 YFSETQ. The CDR3 consists of 15 residues. V shed 1 base and J shed 0 bases, with 9 bases lying between them. The CDR3 region is CASSLLPVSTDTQYF. DNA of the CDR3: TGCGCCAGCAGCTTGTTGCCAGTTAGCACAGATACGCAGTATTTT.

The chain uses TRBV5-4 and TRBJ1-6; 10 nucleotides match TRBD1. The CDR3 runs 14 residues. Per the germline V gene, CDR1 is SGHNT and CDR2 is YYREEE (reference sequence). The J segment lost 6 bases and the V segment lost 4 bases, leaving 1 base of the junction unmatched. The DNA for the CDR3 is TGTGCCAGCAGCCGGACAGGGGGTAATTCACCCCTCCACTTT. Protein product: CASSRTGGNSPLHF.

The sample holds a few counts of this clone. The chain combines TRBV5-1 with TRBJ1-1; D might be TRBD1 (6 bases). Trimming took off 1 base at V and 5 bases at J, with 12 bases between the two ends. Germline V gene data show CDR1 as SGHRS and CDR2 as YFSETQ. The CDR3 is made up of 14 amino acids. The CDR3 coding sequence is TGCGCCAGCAGCTTGTCAGGGGTTGGTACTGAAGCTTTCTTT. Amino acids: CASSLSGVGTEAFF.

Comments on this clone: The sample carries other DNA sequences with the same CDR3. The chain carries TRBV6-6 and TRBJ1-2, with D hard to call. Deletions cut 4 bases from V and 4 bases from J, with 7 bases between. The CDR3 extends over 12 amino acids. The germline V gene has CDR1 MNHNY and CDR2 SVGAGI (reference sequence). The CDR3 reads CASSFSRYGYTF. CDR3 DNA: TGTGCCAGCAGTTTTAGTCGCTATGGCTACACCTTC.

In this sample, this clone is medium-sized. The chain links TRBV7-3 to TRBJ2-7, with TRBD2 identical over 8 bases. Per germline, CDR1 SGHTA and CDR2 FQGTGA. The V gene end was trimmed by 1 base and the J gene end by 0 bases; junction bases not matched to a gene: 2. The CDR3 is 15 amino acids. CDR3 coding DNA: TGTGCCAGCAGCTTAAGCGGGGGGAGCTCCTACGAGCAGTACTTC. Protein product: CASSLSGGSSYEQYF.

The rearrangement links TRBV5-6 to TRBJ1-2; 8 nucleotides match TRBD1. Looked up from germline, CDR1 is SGHDT and CDR2 is YYEEEE. The CDR3 has 15 residues. V lost 6 bases to trimming and J lost 4 bases; unmatched junction nucleotides: 11. The CDR3 bases are TGTGCCAGCACCCTGAGAGACAGGGGTTCCTATGGCTACACCTTC. This encodes CASTLRDRGSYGYTF. Full variable domain (outside the CDR3, taken from reference TRBV5-6 and TRBJ1-2): DAGVTQSPTHLIKTRGQQVTLRCSPKSGHDTVSWYQQALGQGPQFIFQYYEEEERQRGNFPDRFSGHQFPNYSSELNVNALLLGDSALYLCASTLRDRGSYGYTFGSGTRLTVV.

The sample holds one count of this clone. CDR3 amino acids: CASSPDGLSNQPQHF. The CDR3 DNA sequence: TGTGCCAGCAGCCCCGATGGGCTTAGCAATCAGCCCCAGCATTTT. The V call is TRBV7-3, the J call TRBJ1-5; D ambiguous. There are 15 residues in the CDR3. The germline CDR1 and CDR2 sequences are SGHTA and FQGTGA. V was cut by 5 bases and J by 0 bases, with 11 bases left in between.

This chain uses TRBV6-4 with TRBJ2-5; TRBD2 agrees at 7 bases. This CDR3 is built from 17 residues. CDR1 MRHNA and CDR2 SNTAGT come from the germline V gene. The ends lost 2 bases at V and 11 bases at J; junction bases unmatched: 20. CDR3 sequence: CASSDEGGSWEGYGQYF. The DNA for the CDR3 is TGTGCCAGCAGTGACGAAGGTGGTAGCTGGGAGGGGTACGGGCAGTACTTC.

The genes are TRBV9 and TRBJ2-5; 10 bases agree with TRBD2. CDR3 length equals 15 residues. CDR1 is SGDLS and CDR2 is YYNGEE in the germline V gene. Unmatched junction bases numbered 5, after V lost 4 bases and J lost 2 bases. CDR3 residues: CASSPSGGPQETQYF. CDR3 coding DNA: TGTGCCAGCAGCCCTAGCGGGGGCCCTCAAGAGACCCAGTACTTC.

The V call is TRBV11-2, the J call TRBJ2-3; the D gene is possibly TRBD1 (5 bases). Trimming stripped 5 bases from V and 1 base from J, with 13 bases between. From germline, CDR1 is SGHAT and CDR2 FQNNGV. CDR3 length equals 15 residues. Written as DNA, the CDR3 is TGTGCCAGCAGCCCACGTCAGGGTCGCACAGATACGCAGTATTTT. It translates to CASSPRQGRTDTQYF.

The chain links TRBV18 to TRBJ2-3; 7 bases align to TRBD2. Germline lookup yields CDR1 KGHSH and CDR2 LQKENI. CDR3 length: 12 residues. V lost 6 bases to trimming and J lost 7 bases; unmatched junction nucleotides: 4. Here the CDR3 reads CASSGEGNTQYF. In nucleotides, the CDR3 is TGTGCCAGCTCCGGGGAGGGAAATACGCAGTATTTT.

The V gene is TRBV25-1, the J gene TRBJ2-7; 12 bases align to TRBD1. V was clipped by 3 bases and J by 5 bases; unmatched bases: 8. Looked up from germline, CDR1 is MGHDK and CDR2 is SYGVNS. This CDR3 has 16 residues. The CDR3 DNA follows: TGTGCCAGCAGTGATCCTAGAGGGACAGGGGGCCACGAGCAGTACTTC. Amino acids: CASSDPRGTGGHEQYF.

The V gene is TRBV27, the J gene TRBJ2-7; D perhaps matches TRBD2 (5 bases). The CDR3 spans 12 residues. The V and J ends lost 8 bases and 5 bases respectively, with 13 bases between them. The germline CDR1 and CDR2 sequences are MNHEY and SMNVEV (reference sequence). CDR3 DNA: TGTGCCAGCGGCACCGGGATCCACGAGCAGTACTTC. Its translation: CASGTGIHEQYF.

The V call is TRBV6-1, the J call TRBJ1-1; a possible D gene is TRBD1 (5 bases). V lost 6 bases, J lost 8 bases, and 16 bases lay in between. This CDR3 is built from 13 residues. CDR1 and CDR2 from the germline V gene are MNHNS and SASEGT. CDR3 loop: CASSPRREGEAFF. The CDR3 bases are TGTGCCAGCAGCCCGAGAAGGGAGGGGGAAGCTTTCTTT.

This clone was seen more than once but under ten times. In nucleotides, the CDR3 is TGTGCCAGCAGCGTAGCCAGCGCCAACACCGGGGAGCTGTTTTTT. This translates into CASSVASANTGELFF. The chain recombines TRBV9 with TRBJ2-2, with D unclear. CDR1 is SGDLS, CDR2 YYNGEE, per germline. V lost 0 bases and J 2 bases, leaving 8 bases between the germline ends. This CDR3 comprises 15 residues.

The rearrangement links TRBV11-3 to TRBJ1-1; possible D gene TRBD1, 6 bases. Germline CDR1 SGHNT, CDR2 YENEEA. Trimming left V 0 bases short and J 5 bases short, with 13 bases between. The CDR3 has 15 amino acids. The CDR3 coding sequence is TGTGCCAGCAGCTTAGACGGGGGGCGCAGGACTGAAGCTTTCTTT. This codes for CASSLDGGRRTEAFF.

The chain combines TRBV12-5 with TRBJ1-5; TRBD1 aligns across 7 bases. The J segment lost 4 bases and the V segment lost 2 bases, leaving 5 bases of the junction unmatched. The CDR3 totals 15 residues. Germline V gives CDR1 LGHNT, CDR2 FRNRAP. This CDR3 reads CASGLYGGQNQPQHF. The CDR3 DNA reads as TGTGCTAGTGGTTTGTACGGGGGACAGAATCAGCCCCAGCATTTT.

This clone was counted a few times. The CDR3 is CASSTGTGDQPQHF. The CDR3 bases are TGTGCCAGCAGTACCGGGACAGGTGATCAGCCCCAGCATTTT. The chain carries TRBV2 and TRBJ1-5; 8 bases are a match to TRBD1. V shed 5 bases and J 5 bases; nucleotides not matched to a gene: 5. The CDR3 extends over 14 amino acids. Looked up from germline, CDR1 is SNHLY and CDR2 is FYNNEI.

The V call is TRBV10-3, the J call TRBJ2-5; tentative D call: TRBD2 (7 bases). The CDR3 is made up of 14 amino acids. V gave up 3 bases and J gave up 4 bases, with 12 bases separating them. Germline assignment: CDR1 ENHRY and CDR2 SYGVKD. DNA for the CDR3: TGTGCCATCAGTGAAGGGGGGGCGGGAGAGACCCAGTACTTC. The encoded protein is CAISEGGAGETQYF.

This rearrangement joins TRBV30 to TRBJ1-2; 7 nucleotides line up with TRBD1. The CDR3 contains 15 residues. Germline trimming cut 3 bases from V and 6 bases from J; bases unmatched to any gene: 13. Germline V CDR1 and CDR2: GTSNPN, SVGIG (reference sequence). DNA of the CDR3: TGTGCCTGGAGAGAGCTTACCGGGACAGCACATGGCTACACCTTC. It translates to CAWRELTGTAHGYTF.

V gene TRBV25-1 combines with J gene TRBJ2-7, with 7 bases lining up with TRBD1. Germline assignment: CDR1 MGHDK and CDR2 SYGVNS. The CDR3 has 13 residues. Trimming removed 6 bases from V and 2 bases from J; junction bases left unmatched: 4. This chain's CDR3 is CASSGQATYEQYF. In DNA, the CDR3 is TGTGCCAGCAGCGGACAGGCAACCTACGAGCAGTACTTC.